This T cell receptor (beta chain) comes out of a study of identical twins. A template switching step contributed a universal primer site, while unique molecular identifiers were present in the cDNA. TCRdb recomputed calls from the 5' RACE reads with MiXCR, one row per CDR3 protein. The sample yields about 700,000 distinct CDR3 sequences, around 8.6% seen once. This clonotype occurred a few times. Its antigen is as yet unknown. Notes on the study in general: While abundant cord blood beta clonotypes carried fewer insertions, memory repertoires showed no such pattern. Twin pairs had excess sharing that was weaker in beta out-of-frame sequences.

With 7 bases removed from V and 1 base from J, the gap between germline ends came to 10 bases. The CDR3 sequence is 13 residues long. CDR1 ENHRY and CDR2 SYGVKD come from the germline V gene. The sample was also linked to a second study, of yellow fever vaccine responses in identical twins. That paper adds: Twins' vaccine T cell responses were reported to seem partly convergent and partly personalized.

The rearrangement joins TRBV10-3 to TRBJ1-1, with a weak D call TRBD1 (6 bases). Sequencing was carried out using PBMCs. The sequence was collected from a woman aged 18-35 years in good health. The CDR3 bases are TGTGCCATCACGGACAGCCCGAACACTGAAGCTTTCTTT. Translation gives CAITDSPNTEAFF.